These 3 T cell receptor beta chains were all obtained from the same sample, sequenced in a study of T-cell memory formation after mild COVID-19. MiXCR was run by TCRdb on the 5' RACE reads, yielding one entry per CDR3 protein. The table has 85,000 to 120,000 distinct CDR3 sequences, around an eighth seen once. Sequenced: PBMCs or a T cell subset sorted from them (not recorded which). The receptors here all came from an adult woman who had mild COVID-19 (a few samples of this study predate the infection). Cell type and time point are not known.

J is TRBJ2-7 and V is TRBV7-9, with D maybe TRBD2 (6 bases). There are 13 residues in the CDR3. Germline CDR1 SEHNR, CDR2 FQNEAQ (reference sequence). Trimming took 5 bases from V and 3 from J, leaving 11 bases between them. In DNA form, the CDR3 reads TGTGCCAGCAGCCCGGGACTGCACTACGAGCAGTACTTC. As protein: CASSPGLHYEQYF.

The table lists this clonotype with a few counts. V is TRBV12-3 or TRBV12-4 and J is TRBJ2-1; a weak D match, TRBD2 (6 bases). The CDR3 consists of 15 residues. Between the trimmed V and J ends, which lost 3 bases and 5 bases, there was a span of 14 bases. CDR3 amino acids: CASSLEGFFDNEQFF. The CDR3 bases are TGTGCCAGCAGTTTGGAGGGGTTCTTCGACAATGAGCAGTTCTTC.

This chain connects TRBV6-6 to TRBJ2-1, with a weak D call TRBD2 (6 bases). CDR1 and CDR2 (germline): MNHNY, SVGAGI (reference sequence). V lost 0 bases and J lost 8, with 17 bases in between. The CDR3 sequence is 16 residues long. CDR3 in amino acids: CASSYSPGVNEYEQFF. Written as DNA, the CDR3 is TGTGCCAGCAGTTACTCTCCGGGAGTTAACGAGTATGAGCAGTTCTTC.